Below are 14 T cell receptor beta chains sequenced from a single sample in a study of regulatory T cells in long-lasting Graves disease. Arm-PCR of CDR3 regions and iRepertoire HTBI primers were the basis on which TCR beta libraries were built. TCRdb called the multiplex PCR reads again in MiXCR, with one record for every CDR3 protein. The sample has 560,000 or so distinct CDR3 sequences, approximately 16% seen once. As to time point: newly diagnosed GD, antithyroid drugs for less than 3 months. PBMC RNA served as the TCR library source. The same sample was also studied in work on T cells in Graves' hyperthyroidism and ophthalmopathy.

Sequenced here: peripheral blood mononuclear cells (PBMCs), sampled at new diagnosis, from a patient treated with antithyroid drugs. The receptors here all came from a man younger than 30 with Graves disease.

About this clonotype itself: A read error likely explains this, since a far larger clone differs by one base. The chain carries TRBV5-1 and TRBJ2-1, with a tentative D call TRBD2 (6 bases). The germline CDR1 and CDR2 sequences are SGHRS and YFSETQ. This CDR3 is built from 13 residues. CDR3 sequence (DNA): TGTGTCAGCAGCTGGGGGAGGTGGGATGAGCAGTTCTTC. Translating it yields CVSSWGRWDEQFF.

The rearrangement links TRBV11-3 to TRBJ2-7; 9 bases are a match to TRBD1. V shed 3 bases, J shed 4 bases, and the junction held 7 bases outside the gene matches. CDR1 is SGHNT, CDR2 YENEEA, per germline. The CDR3 covers 15 residues. CDR3 sequence reads: CASSFDGTGSYEQYF. The CDR3 nucleotides read TGTGCCAGCAGCTTCGACGGGACAGGGAGTTACGAGCAGTACTTC.

The sample holds many counts of this clonotype. Here the CDR3 reads CASRRVSANYNEQFF. CDR3 coding DNA: TGTGCCAGCAGAAGAGTAAGCGCTAACTACAATGAGCAGTTCTTC. The rearrangement links TRBV12-3 or TRBV12-4 to TRBJ2-1; D is unclear. The CDR3 sequence is 15 residues long. Trimming removed 6 bases from V and 3 bases from J, with 15 bases in between.

This clonotype showed up just a few times. The V gene is TRBV5-1, the J gene TRBJ1-1, with a tentative D call TRBD1 (6 bases). The germline V gene has CDR1 SGHRS and CDR2 YFSETQ. The germline V and J ends were trimmed by 5 bases and 5 bases, with 13 bases remaining between them. CDR3 length: 13 residues. CDR3 loop: CASRPQGRTEAFF. The DNA of the CDR3 is TGCGCCAGCAGGCCCCAGGGGCGGACTGAAGCTTTCTTT. Using reference TRBV5-1 and TRBJ1-1 for the parts outside the CDR3, the full variable domain is KAGVTQTPRYLIKTRGQQVTLSCSPISGHRSVSWYQQTPGQGLQFLFEYFSETQRNKGNFPGRFSGRQFSNSRSEMNVSTLELGDSALYLCASRPQGRTEAFFGQGTRLTVV.

The table lists this clonotype with a few counts. The rearrangement links TRBV4-1 to TRBJ2-7; 8 bases are a match to TRBD1. The J segment lost 4 bases and the V segment lost 0 bases, leaving 8 bases of the junction unmatched. Germline V gene lookup returns CDR1 MGHRA and CDR2 YSYEKL. This CDR3 spans 16 amino acids. CDR3 nucleotides: TGCGCCAGCAGCCAAGATTCGGGGACAGGTGGTTACGAGCAGTACTTC. It translates to CASSQDSGTGGYEQYF.

Many counts were recorded for this clonotype. The chain combines TRBV28 with TRBJ2-3, with 10 bases lining up with TRBD2. The CDR3 extends over 17 amino acids. J gave up 4 bases and V 2 bases, and 9 bases lay outside the gene matches. Per germline, CDR1 MDHEN and CDR2 SYDVKM. This chain's CDR3 is CASSLGSSGSKADTQYF. The CDR3 DNA reads TGTGCCAGCAGTTTAGGCTCTAGCGGGAGTAAGGCAGATACGCAGTATTTT. The complete variable domain, with remaining parts taken from reference TRBV28 and TRBJ2-3, reads DVKVTQSSRYLVKRTGEKVFLECVQDMDHENMFWYRQDPGLGLRLIYFSYDVKMKEKGDIPEGYSVSREKKERFSLILESASTNQTSMYLCASSLGSSGSKADTQYFGPGTRLTVL.

To note about this clonotype: A far larger clone lies a single base away; this is likely a read error. CDR3 loop: CASSHYRGGTETFF. The CDR3 DNA sequence: TGTGCCAGCAGCCACTACAGGGGAGGCACTGAAACTTTCTTT. V usage is TRBV9 and J usage is TRBJ1-1; 7 nucleotides match TRBD1. Germline loops: CDR1 SGDLS, CDR2 YYNGEE. The CDR3 length is 14 residues.

In its sample, this clonotype was seen a few times. The V call is TRBV7-8, the J call TRBJ1-6; 10 nucleotides match TRBD1. From germline, CDR1 is SGHVS and CDR2 FQNEAQ. The junction had 12 bases not matched to a gene; V was cut back by 5 bases and J by 8 bases. CDR3 length: 17 amino acids. CDR3 coding DNA: TGTGCCAGCAGCGACCGGGACAGGGGATTGTTGGATTCACCCCTCCACTTT. This codes for CASSDRDRGLLDSPLHF. Full variable domain (remainder filled in from reference TRBV7-8 and TRBJ1-6): GAGVSQSPRYKVAKRGQDVALRCDPISGHVSLFWYQQALGQGPEFLTYFQNEAQLDKSGLPSDRFFAERPEGSVSTLKIQRTQQEDSAVYLCASSDRDRGLLDSPLHFGNGTRLTVT.

Ten or more counts support this clonotype. The rearrangement links TRBV7-2 to TRBJ2-1; 11 bases map to TRBD1. V lost 4 bases, J lost 10 bases, and 3 bases stayed unmatched. Per the germline V gene, CDR1 is SGHTA and CDR2 is FQGNSA. The CDR3 has 13 residues. CDR3 nucleotide sequence: TGTGCCAGCAGCTCGGGACAGGGGGGCGAGCAGTTCTTC. This codes for CASSSGQGGEQFF.

CDR3 DNA: TGTGCCAGCAGCTTGGGACAGAGGAATGAAAAACTGTTTTTT. Residues: CASSLGQRNEKLFF. This chain uses TRBV5-4 with TRBJ1-4, with a weak D call TRBD1 (5 bases). In germline, CDR1 is SGHNT, CDR2 YYREEE (reference sequence). V was cut by 0 bases and J by 5 bases, with 8 bases left in between. This CDR3 contains 14 residues.

This clonotype has more than one count but fewer than ten. The chain has TRBV4-1 and TRBJ1-2, with TRBD1 matching over 8 bases. The CDR3 is 13 amino acids. Germline V gene data show CDR1 as MGHRA and CDR2 as YSYEKL. The junction had 11 bases not matched to a gene; V was cut back by 7 bases and J by 10 bases. The DNA for the CDR3 is TGCGCCAGCATCGGGGGACAGGCAATAACCTACACCTTC. Translated: CASIGGQAITYTF.

This clonotype was picked up a small number of times. The gene calls are TRBV7-2 and TRBJ2-4; TRBD2 matches 8 bases. V shed 5 bases and J 5 bases; nucleotides not matched to a gene: 2. The CDR3 loop spans 13 amino acids. Germline loops: CDR1 SGHTA, CDR2 FQGNSA. This chain's CDR3 is CASSPGGENIQYF. The DNA of the CDR3 is TGTGCCAGCAGCCCCGGGGGGGAAAACATTCAGTACTTC.

A remark on this clonotype: One base away lies a much larger clone, so this may be a sequencing read error. V is TRBV12-3 or TRBV12-4 and J is TRBJ2-4, with D possibly being TRBD2 (6 bases). The CDR3 spans 15 residues. The chain's CDR3 is CASSFGLLAKIIQYF. CDR3 bases: TGTGCCAGCAGTTTCGGGTTACTAGCCAAAATCATTCAGTACTTC.

Notes on this clonotype: One base away lies a much larger clone, so this may be a sequencing read error. This sequence joins TRBV7-9 and TRBJ2-1, with 7 bases aligning to TRBD1. This CDR3 contains 15 residues. CDR1 and CDR2 (germline): SEHNR, FQNEAQ (reference sequence). CDR3 nucleotides: TGTGCCACCAGCTTAAAGACAGGGACCTACAATGAGCAGTTCTTC. It codes for CATSLKTGTYNEQFF.